The 19 T cell receptor beta chains presented below share a single source sample, sequenced in a study of cytomegalovirus exposure and HLA in healthy donors. Researchers ran the PCR with 60 Vbeta and 13 Jbeta primers. The protocol was immunoSEQ multiplex PCR, while the TCRdb copy is restricted to in-frame clones and leaves out a portion. Among roughly 120,000 clones, approximately 78% were seen once, and the ten largest hold 3% to 4.5%. Material for sequencing was PBMCs. Receptors were obtained from a man aged 40-49 years in good health and CMV-seronegative.

The V and J genes are TRBV9 and TRBJ1-2; 7 nucleotides match TRBD1. The trim removed 3 bases at V and 8 bases at J, leaving 10 bases unmatched. The CDR3 runs 14 residues. The germline gives CDR1 SGDLS, CDR2 YYNGEE. The CDR3 nucleotides read TGTGCCAGCAGCGCTACAGGGGCGCCGAGGGGCTACACCTTC. Residues: CASSATGAPRGYTF. The variable domain in full, with the rest retrieved from reference TRBV9 and TRBJ1-2, is DSGVTQTPKHLITATGQRVTLRCSPRSGDLSVYWYQQSLDQGLQFLIQYYNGEERAKGNILERFSAQQFPDLHSELNLSSLELGDSALYFCASSATGAPRGYTFGSGTRLTVV.

V gene TRBV5-1 combines with J gene TRBJ2-4, with 9 nucleotides matching TRBD1. The germline V gene has CDR1 SGHRS and CDR2 YFSETQ. V was clipped by 4 bases and J by 4 bases; unmatched bases: 3. The CDR3 length is 14 residues. CDR3 DNA: TGCGCCAGCAGCAAAGGACAGGGGAAAAACATTCAGTACTTC. This translates into CASSKGQGKNIQYF. The full variable domain, in which reference TRBV5-1 and TRBJ2-4 provide the parts outside the CDR3, is KAGVTQTPRYLIKTRGQQVTLSCSPISGHRSVSWYQQTPGQGLQFLFEYFSETQRNKGNFPGRFSGRQFSNSRSEMNVSTLELGDSALYLCASSKGQGKNIQYFGAGTRLSVL.

The gene calls are TRBV7-6 and TRBJ1-2, with 9 nucleotides matching TRBD1. With V trimmed by 6 bases and J by 7 bases, 15 bases remained unmatched. This CDR3 has 16 residues. Germline V gives CDR1 SGHVS, CDR2 FNYEAQ. The CDR3 bases are TGTGCCAGCAGGGAGGGCCCGGGACAGGGTGTTAGTGGCTACACCTTC. It is translated as CASREGPGQGVSGYTF. Based on the CDR3 plus reference TRBV7-6 and TRBJ1-2, the full variable domain is GAGVSQSPRYKVTKRGQDVALRCDPISGHVSLYWYRQALGQGPEFLTYFNYEAQQDKSGLPNDRFSAERPEGSISTLTIQRTEQRDSAMYRCASREGPGQGVSGYTFGSGTRLTVV.

This chain links TRBV4-2 with TRBJ1-1, with D possibly TRBD1 on 6 matching bases. Germline V gene lookup returns CDR1 LGHNA and CDR2 YNFKEQ. The CDR3 consists of 16 residues. Trimming cost V 0 bases and J 1 base, with 12 bases left between them. In nucleotides, the CDR3 is TGTGCCAGCAGCCAAGATCGAGGGACACCGAACACTGAAGCTTTCTTT. It codes for CASSQDRGTPNTEAFF.

This clone was seen a few times. V gene TRBV4-2 combines with J gene TRBJ2-1; 9 nucleotides match TRBD2. Germline V gene lookup returns CDR1 LGHNA and CDR2 YNFKEQ. The CDR3 is 15 residues long. The V and J ends lost 0 bases and 3 bases, in that order; junction bases with no gene match: 0. DNA of the CDR3: TGTGCCAGCAGCCAAGAGCGGGGGGGCTACAATGAGCAGTTCTTC. It specifies CASSQERGGYNEQFF.

V and J are TRBV27 and TRBJ2-7; possible D gene TRBD2, 6 bases. Germline CDR1 is MNHEY and CDR2 is SMNVEV (reference sequence). The CDR3 totals 12 residues. Trimming took 9 bases from V and 6 from J, leaving 15 bases between them. The CDR3, as DNA: TGTGCCAGTGGAGGGGTTCGAGGCGAGCAGTACTTC. It codes for CASGGVRGEQYF.

The chain couples TRBV30 to TRBJ1-1, with D uncertain. Germline values: CDR1 GTSNPN, CDR2 SVGIG (reference sequence). The length of the CDR3 is 13 residues. The ends were cut back, 8 bases at V and 2 bases at J, with 15 bases in the middle. The DNA for the CDR3 is TGTGCCCTAAAAATAAATGCAAACACTGAAGCTTTCTTT. Its protein product is CALKINANTEAFF.

The chain joins TRBV28 to TRBJ1-2; no definite D call. V dropped 5 bases and J dropped 6 bases, with 13 bases sitting between them. The germline V gene has CDR1 MDHEN and CDR2 SYDVKM. This CDR3 contains 13 residues. The CDR3 loop reads CASSLGPVNGYTF. In nucleotides, the CDR3 is TGTGCCAGCAGTCTTGGGCCAGTCAATGGCTACACCTTC.

V usage is TRBV4-1 and J usage is TRBJ1-2; D may be TRBD1 (5 bases). V was pared by 3 bases and J by 7 bases, with 12 bases between. Germline V lookup: CDR1 MGHRA, CDR2 YSYEKL. The CDR3 spans 13 residues. The CDR3 DNA reads TGCGCCAGCAGCCATGCTGGGGGGGGTGGCTACACCTTC. Translation gives CASSHAGGGGYTF.

This chain connects TRBV28 to TRBJ1-5; 9 bases line up with TRBD1. CDR1 is MDHEN and CDR2 is SYDVKM in the germline V gene. The CDR3 is made up of 15 amino acids. The V gene end was trimmed by 4 bases and the J gene end by 6 bases; junction bases not matched to a gene: 7. The CDR3 loop reads CASSSRDREAQPQHF. The CDR3 coding sequence is TGTGCCAGCAGTTCCCGGGACAGGGAAGCTCAGCCCCAGCATTTT.

This clone was detected once. This chain's CDR3 is CASSPLSEAFF. Written as DNA, the CDR3 is TGTGCCAGCAGTCCCCTTAGTGAAGCTTTCTTT. The chain uses TRBV2 and TRBJ1-1; D unresolved. Trimming left V 5 bases short and J 7 bases short, with 8 bases between. Germline V gene sequence: CDR1 SNHLY, CDR2 FYNNEI. The CDR3 length is 11 residues.

This chain joins TRBV5-1 and TRBJ1-1; a weak D match, TRBD1 (6 bases). This CDR3 has 15 residues. Germline V gene lookup returns CDR1 SGHRS and CDR2 YFSETQ. Trimming removed 0 bases at V and 3 bases at J, with 12 bases between. The CDR3 loop reads CASSLDRARDTEAFF. In DNA, the CDR3 is TGCGCCAGCAGCTTGGACAGGGCCAGAGACACTGAAGCTTTCTTT.

This chain joins TRBV28 and TRBJ1-5; 7 nucleotides align to TRBD1. Germline loops: CDR1 MDHEN, CDR2 SYDVKM. The CDR3 length is 16 residues. Germline trimming cut 6 bases from V and 2 bases from J; bases unmatched to any gene: 10. The CDR3: CASSIRDSWGNQPQHF. CDR3 nucleotide sequence: TGTGCCAGCAGCATAAGGGACAGCTGGGGCAATCAGCCCCAGCATTTT.

The chain recombines TRBV9 with TRBJ1-2; D gene unclear. CDR3 length equals 15 residues. The germline V and J ends were trimmed by 3 bases and 4 bases, with 16 bases remaining between them. Germline CDR1 and CDR2: SGDLS and YYNGEE. CDR3 DNA sequence: TGTGCCAGCAGCGGGCCGACTGCCTGGAGCTATGGCTACACCTTC. This gives the protein CASSGPTAWSYGYTF.

There are a few counts of this clone. V usage is TRBV9 and J usage is TRBJ2-7, with 7 bases matching TRBD1. The CDR3 is 14 amino acids. Germline V lookup: CDR1 SGDLS, CDR2 YYNGEE. V lost 3 bases and J lost 2; bases outside the gene matches: 5. CDR3 nucleotide sequence: TGTGCCAGCAGCGAGGGGACAGAAGCCTACGAGCAGTACTTC. Protein sequence: CASSEGTEAYEQYF. Based on the CDR3 plus reference TRBV9 and TRBJ2-7, the full variable domain is DSGVTQTPKHLITATGQRVTLRCSPRSGDLSVYWYQQSLDQGLQFLIQYYNGEERAKGNILERFSAQQFPDLHSELNLSSLELGDSALYFCASSEGTEAYEQYFGPGTRLTVT.

This chain connects TRBV6-5 to TRBJ1-6, with TRBD1 matching over 7 bases. The CDR3 is 15 amino acids. Germline CDR1 and CDR2: MNHEY and SVGAGI. Germline trimming cut 2 bases from V and 10 bases from J; bases unmatched to any gene: 8. The CDR3 nucleotides are TGTGCCAGCAGTTACATCGGACAGGAATTATCACCCCTCCACTTT. Protein sequence: CASSYIGQELSPLHF.

This clone came up a few times. The J gene is TRBJ2-5, the V gene TRBV7-3, with 9 nucleotides matching TRBD1. CDR1 is SGHTA and CDR2 is FQGTGA in the germline V gene. This CDR3 has 14 amino acids. V lost 3 bases and J lost 5; bases outside the gene matches: 4. The CDR3 region has the DNA TGTGCCAGCAGCTTGGGACAGGGCGTGGAGACCCAGTACTTC. Amino acid sequence: CASSLGQGVETQYF.

This sequence joins TRBV5-4 and TRBJ2-1, with TRBD2 identical over 7 bases. With V trimmed by 3 bases and J by 9 bases, 6 bases remained unmatched. CDR1 and CDR2 (germline): SGHNT, YYREEE (reference sequence). The CDR3 is 13 amino acids. As DNA, the CDR3 is TGTGCCAGCAGCTCCGGTAGCGGGCGTGAGCAGTTCTTC. Protein product: CASSSGSGREQFF.

The V call is TRBV19, the J call TRBJ2-3; no clear D. Germline CDR1 is LNHDA and CDR2 is SQIVND (reference sequence). V gave up 5 bases and J gave up 4 bases, with 10 bases separating them. The CDR3 sequence is 13 residues long. The CDR3 region is CASSVQLSDTQYF. The CDR3 nucleotides are TGTGCCAGTAGTGTCCAGTTGTCAGATACGCAGTATTTT. The full variable domain, its missing parts supplied by reference TRBV19 and TRBJ2-3, is DGGITQSPKYLFRKEGQNVTLSCEQNLNHDAMYWYRQDPGQGLRLIYYSQIVNDFQKGDIAEGYSVSREKKESFPLTVTSAQKNPTAFYLCASSVQLSDTQYFGPGTRLTVL.